The 5 T cell receptor beta chains in this list originate from one sample, sequenced in a study of T cells after yellow fever vaccination. TCRdb independently ran MiXCR on the 5' RACE reads; one entry per CDR3 protein. The sample holds some 150,000 distinct CDR3 sequences, around 9.3% seen once. Specimen: CD8+ T cells sorted from PBMCs, collected 45 days after the yellow fever booster vaccination. Source of these receptors: a man aged 18-30 years who received the YFV17D yellow fever vaccine.

The chain combines TRBV9 with TRBJ1-1; D may be TRBD1 (6 bases). The CDR3 spans 13 residues. Looked up from germline, CDR1 is SGDLS and CDR2 is YYNGEE. Trimming took off 3 bases at V and 4 bases at J, with 10 bases between the two ends. The CDR3 is CASSAGVGTEAFF. The DNA of the CDR3 is TGTGCCAGCAGCGCAGGGGTGGGCACTGAAGCTTTCTTT.

This clonotype was counted a few times. The rearrangement uses TRBV5-4 and TRBJ2-7; D ambiguous. Germline V CDR1 and CDR2: SGHNT, YYREEE (reference sequence). Trimming pared 0 bases from V and 5 bases from J, leaving 3 bases between. The CDR3 sequence is 11 residues long. CDR3 DNA: TGTGCCAGCAGCTTGGCAAACGAGCAGTACTTC. It specifies CASSLANEQYF.

The chain recombines TRBV6-1 with TRBJ1-2; 9 bases align to TRBD1. This CDR3 region has 17 residues. V shed 7 bases, J shed 4 bases, and the junction held 16 bases outside the gene matches. Germline V gene sequence: CDR1 MNHNS, CDR2 SASEGT. The CDR3 DNA reads as TGTGCCAGCAAATGGTTAGGGACAGGGTCTACTATCTATGGCTACACCTTC. Translation: CASKWLGTGSTIYGYTF.

The rearrangement links TRBV7-2 to TRBJ2-1; D gene uncertain. CDR1 is SGHTA, CDR2 FQGNSA, per germline. Trimming pared 5 bases from V and 4 bases from J, leaving 6 bases between. This CDR3 spans 12 amino acids. The CDR3 DNA sequence: TGTGCCAGCAGCGCAACATACAATGAGCAGTTCTTC. It is translated as CASSATYNEQFF.

The rearrangement links TRBV4-3 to TRBJ1-2; D is undetermined. The CDR3 totals 15 residues. Per germline, CDR1 LGHNA and CDR2 YSLEER. V was pared by 0 bases and J by 8 bases, with 16 bases between. The CDR3 nucleotides are TGCGCCAGCAGCCAAGAAACGAGGGAGCCATACGGCTACACCTTC. Amino acids: CASSQETREPYGYTF.